The clone carrying this T cell receptor (beta chain) has only a few counts. Unique molecular identifiers were used to barcode this TCRbeta library. One entry per CDR3 protein, called by TCRdb with MiXCR from the PCR reads. The table has 500,000 or so distinct CDR3 sequences, approximately 32% seen once; the top ten hold around 2.3%. This record comes from a study of T-cell reconstitution after alpha-beta-depleted transplantation in children. The CDR3 has 17 residues. Germline V lookup: CDR1 LGHNA, CDR2 YSLEER. V trimming: 1 base; J trimming: 0 bases; junction bases outside the gene matches: 6. The clonotype originates from a human donor who donated a stem cell graft to a child with aplastic anemia. The rearrangement links TRBV4-3 to TRBJ2-7; 10 bases line up with TRBD2. The starting material was PBMCs from the stem cell graft donor, obtained from the stem cell graft. This chain's CDR3 is CASSQGLAGASSYEQYF. The CDR3 bases are TGCGCCAGCAGCCAAGGCCTAGCGGGAGCCTCCTCCTACGAGCAGTACTTC.